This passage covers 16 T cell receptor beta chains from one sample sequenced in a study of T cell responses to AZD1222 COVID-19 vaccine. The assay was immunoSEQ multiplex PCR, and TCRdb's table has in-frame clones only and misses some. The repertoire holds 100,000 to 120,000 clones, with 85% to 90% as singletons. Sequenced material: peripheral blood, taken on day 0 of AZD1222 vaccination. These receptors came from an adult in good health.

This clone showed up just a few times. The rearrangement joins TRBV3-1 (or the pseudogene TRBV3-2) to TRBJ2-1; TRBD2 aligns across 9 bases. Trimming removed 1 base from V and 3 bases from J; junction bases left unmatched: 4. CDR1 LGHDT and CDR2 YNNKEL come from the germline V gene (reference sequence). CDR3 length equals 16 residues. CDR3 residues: CASSQGLAGFYNEQFF. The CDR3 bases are TGTGCCAGCAGCCAAGGTCTAGCGGGATTCTACAATGAGCAGTTCTTC.

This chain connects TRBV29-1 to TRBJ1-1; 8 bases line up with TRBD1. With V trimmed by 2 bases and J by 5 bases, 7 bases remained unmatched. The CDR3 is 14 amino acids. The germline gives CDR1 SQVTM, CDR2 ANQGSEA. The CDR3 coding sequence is TGCAGCGTTGAAATCCTCCAGGGGGCGACTGAAGCTTTCTTT. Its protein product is CSVEILQGATEAFF.

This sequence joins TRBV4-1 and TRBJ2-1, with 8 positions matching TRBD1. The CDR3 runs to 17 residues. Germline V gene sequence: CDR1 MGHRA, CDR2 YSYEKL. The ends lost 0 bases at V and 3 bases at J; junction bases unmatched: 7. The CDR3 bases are TGCGCCAGCAGCCAAGATCTGGGGACAGGAATCTACAATGAGCAGTTCTTC. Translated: CASSQDLGTGIYNEQFF.

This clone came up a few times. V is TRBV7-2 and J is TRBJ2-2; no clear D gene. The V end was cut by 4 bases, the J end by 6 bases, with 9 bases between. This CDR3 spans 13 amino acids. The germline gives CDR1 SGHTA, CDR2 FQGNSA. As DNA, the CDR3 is TGTGCCAGCAGCTCGGTGGGATCCGGGGAGCTGTTTTTT. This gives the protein CASSSVGSGELFF.

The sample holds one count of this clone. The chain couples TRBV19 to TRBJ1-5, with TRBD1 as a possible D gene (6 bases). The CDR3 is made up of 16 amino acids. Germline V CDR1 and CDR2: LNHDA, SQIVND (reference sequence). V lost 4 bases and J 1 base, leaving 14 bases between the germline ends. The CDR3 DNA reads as TGTGCCAGTAGTACACCGGGACAAAGAAGCAATCAGCCCCAGCATTTT. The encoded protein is CASSTPGQRSNQPQHF. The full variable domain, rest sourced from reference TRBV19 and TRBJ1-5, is DGGITQSPKYLFRKEGQNVTLSCEQNLNHDAMYWYRQDPGQGLRLIYYSQIVNDFQKGDIAEGYSVSREKKESFPLTVTSAQKNPTAFYLCASSTPGQRSNQPQHFGDGTRLSIL.

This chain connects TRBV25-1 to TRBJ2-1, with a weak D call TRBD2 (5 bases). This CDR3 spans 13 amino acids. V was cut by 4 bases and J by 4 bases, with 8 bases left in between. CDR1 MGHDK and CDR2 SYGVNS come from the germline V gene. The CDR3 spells CASSVSGYNEQFF. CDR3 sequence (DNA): TGTGCCAGCAGTGTGTCGGGATACAATGAGCAGTTCTTC.

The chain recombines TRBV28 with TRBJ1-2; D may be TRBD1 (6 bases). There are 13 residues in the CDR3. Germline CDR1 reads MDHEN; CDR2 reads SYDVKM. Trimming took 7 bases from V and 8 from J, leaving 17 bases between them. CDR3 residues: CASTISGARGYTF. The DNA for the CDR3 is TGTGCCAGCACTATTTCAGGGGCCCGGGGCTACACCTTC.

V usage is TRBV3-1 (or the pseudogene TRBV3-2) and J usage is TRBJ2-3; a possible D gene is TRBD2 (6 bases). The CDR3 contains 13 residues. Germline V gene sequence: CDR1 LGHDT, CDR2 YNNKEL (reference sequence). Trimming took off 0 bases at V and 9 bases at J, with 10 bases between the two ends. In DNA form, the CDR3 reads TGTGCCAGCAGCCAAGATCGGGGGAGAACGCAGTATTTT. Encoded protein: CASSQDRGRTQYF.

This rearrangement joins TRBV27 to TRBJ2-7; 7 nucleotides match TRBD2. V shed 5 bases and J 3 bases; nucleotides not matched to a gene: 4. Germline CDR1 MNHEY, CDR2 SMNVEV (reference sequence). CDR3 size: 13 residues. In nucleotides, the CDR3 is TGTGCCAGCAGTGGGGGACTATTCTACGAGCAGTACTTC. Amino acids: CASSGGLFYEQYF.

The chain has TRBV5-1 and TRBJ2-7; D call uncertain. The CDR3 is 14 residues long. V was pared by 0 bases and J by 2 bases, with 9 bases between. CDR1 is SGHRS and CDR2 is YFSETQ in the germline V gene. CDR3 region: CASSLAAAAYEQYF. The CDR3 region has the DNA TGCGCCAGCAGCTTGGCGGCGGCAGCCTACGAGCAGTACTTC.

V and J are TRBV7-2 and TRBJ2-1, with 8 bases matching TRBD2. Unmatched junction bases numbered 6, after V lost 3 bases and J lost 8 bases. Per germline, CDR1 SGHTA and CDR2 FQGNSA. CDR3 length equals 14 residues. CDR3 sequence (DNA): TGTGCCAGCAGCTTGTTCGGGAGGGCATATGAGCAGTTCTTC. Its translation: CASSLFGRAYEQFF.

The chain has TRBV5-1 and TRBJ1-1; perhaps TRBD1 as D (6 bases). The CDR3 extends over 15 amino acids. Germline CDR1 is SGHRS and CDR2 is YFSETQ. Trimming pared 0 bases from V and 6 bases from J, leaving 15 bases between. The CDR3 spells CASSLVGGRDPEAFF. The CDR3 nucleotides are TGCGCCAGCAGCTTGGTAGGGGGAAGGGACCCTGAAGCTTTCTTT.

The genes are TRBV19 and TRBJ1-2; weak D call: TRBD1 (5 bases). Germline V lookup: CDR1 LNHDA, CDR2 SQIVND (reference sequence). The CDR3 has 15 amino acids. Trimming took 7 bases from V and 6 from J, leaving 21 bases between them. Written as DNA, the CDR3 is TGTGCCAGTACAAGAGCCGGGTATAAAGGGGATGGCTACACCTTC. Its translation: CASTRAGYKGDGYTF.

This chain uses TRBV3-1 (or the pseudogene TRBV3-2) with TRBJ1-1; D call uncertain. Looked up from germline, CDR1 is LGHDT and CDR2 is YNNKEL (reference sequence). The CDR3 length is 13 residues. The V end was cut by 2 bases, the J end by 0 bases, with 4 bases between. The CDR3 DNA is TGTGCCAGCAGCCAACAGTTGAACACTGAAGCTTTCTTT. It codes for CASSQQLNTEAFF.

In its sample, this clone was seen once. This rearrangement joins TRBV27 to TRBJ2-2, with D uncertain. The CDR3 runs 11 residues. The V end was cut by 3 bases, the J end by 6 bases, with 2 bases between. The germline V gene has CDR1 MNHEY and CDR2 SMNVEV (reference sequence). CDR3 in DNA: TGTGCCAGCAGTTTTGCCGGGGAGCTGTTTTTT. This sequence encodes CASSFAGELFF.

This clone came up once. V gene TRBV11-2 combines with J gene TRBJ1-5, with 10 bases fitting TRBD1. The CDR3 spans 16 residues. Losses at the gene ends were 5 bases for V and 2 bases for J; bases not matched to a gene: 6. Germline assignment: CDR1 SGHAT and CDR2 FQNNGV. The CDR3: CASSRLGTGGNQPQHF. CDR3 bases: TGTGCCAGCAGCCGGCTCGGGACAGGGGGCAATCAGCCCCAGCATTTT.